This note documents a single T cell receptor beta chain sequence. No antigen is known for it. Base qualities were left out, and no much larger clone turns up one base away. The library relied on the immunoSEQ multiplex PCR assay. For the multiplex PCR, a mixture combining 60 forward primers for TCR Vbeta segments and 13 reverse primers for TCR Jbeta segments was used. A multiplex PCR assay on genomic DNA amplified the CDR3 region of rearranged TCR beta genes. The Illumina HiSeq System was used to sequence the amplified TCR beta libraries as 87-base-pair reads. Concerning the study's data processing: A later analysis tallied 75 million to 95 million unique TCR beta chains across the 666 repertoires, and around 10 million of those chains were shared by two or more donors. Raw reads were error-corrected and collapsed into unique sequences by a nearest-neighbor algorithm in which closely related sequences were merged to remove PCR and sequencing errors. Alignment of CDR3 sequences to IMGT reference sequences was used to assign V, D and J gene segments. For a sequence to be retained, at least a six-nucleotide match to both a V gene segment and a J gene segment was required. Rearrangements were classified as productive when the CDR3 lacked stop codons and remained in frame with V and J, and all other rearrangements were classified as non-productive. Following IMGT convention, CDR3 was defined as the stretch from the second conserved V-encoded cysteine to the conserved J-encoded phenylalanine. The earlier analysis of 587 of the donors excluded sequences that lacked an unambiguous match to a single V gene segment. In an earlier analysis of some 590 of the donors, a V segment was called functional when productive rearrangements were above 56.7%, and segregating when the standard deviation between donors exceeded 5%. A statistical classification framework was built for diagnosing cytomegalovirus status from the catalog of TCR beta chain sequences. V and J gene assignment, in a later analysis, came from comparing TCR nucleotide sequences with IMGT/GENE-DB human TR gene sequences. A later analysis assigned CDR3 sequences and most-parsimonious VDJ recombination scenarios with the TCRdist pipeline. In a later analysis, every TCR beta chain was defined by the combination of its CDR3 amino acid sequence and its V-gene family, and reads without a unique V-gene family were dropped. A later analysis removed 450 to 600 highly shared, low-generation-probability nucleotide sequences to deal with suspected cross-contamination and a sequencing artifact. In a later analysis, a clonal expansion index for each public chain was calculated from normalized within-repertoire ranks of inferred template counts. In a later analysis, generation probabilities were computed with a VDJ recombination model fitted to out-of-frame rearrangements, and the resulting probabilities were checked against IGoR. In a later analysis, TCR-TCR, TCR-HLA and TCR-CMV co-occurrence was scored with hypergeometric tests, and a repertoire-size bias correction was applied to TCR pairs. To estimate false discovery rates, a later analysis permuted the HLA or CMV assignments 20 times. In a later analysis, co-occurring TCRs were grouped using DBSCAN, and TCRdist sequence similarity was added for clustering within HLA-allele-positive subsets. Repertoires with fewer than 30,000 or more than 120,000 public chains, plus five repertoires with anomalous nucleotide sharing, were excluded from co-occurrence clustering. Not all clones reach the TCRdb copy of this immuneACCESS table, which keeps in-frame sequences only. Checked studies attribute under half of the gap to unresolved V genes and leave the rest unexplained. V, J and clone size were drawn from that table, and D and trimming were deduced from the DNA. Across this sample there are 110,000 to 150,000 clones, with approximately 80% seen only once. The ten most abundant clones make up around 2% of the sample.

The CDR3 sequence holds 16 residues, the cysteine and phenylalanine included. The DNA shown is the 48-base CDR3, in frame from base 1. The germline V gene encodes CDR1 MGHRA and CDR2 YSYEKL. Trimming leaves V shorter by 0 bases and J shorter by 0 bases, with the junction holding 3 bases beyond the gene matches. The cohort consisted of approximately 690 healthy bone marrow donors. All cohort members were sampled while nominally healthy, although unrecorded immune exposures were likely present. The donor was CMV seronegative and belonged to the group of around 350 seronegative cohort members. Each donor provided a peripheral blood sample, and peripheral blood mononuclear cells were used for TCR beta sequencing. Genomic DNA was extracted from the blood cell samples with the Qiagen DNeasy Blood Extraction Kit. This sample is part of a study of cytomegalovirus exposure and HLA in healthy donors (dated by TCRdb to between 2016 and 2019). A note on the overall study: An earlier analysis of about 530 of the donors reported 276 Gb of sequence data and 117 million unique TCR beta sequences obtained from around 180 million T cells. Roughly 300 gigabases of sequencing data and around 80 million unique TCR sequences made up an early release that covered under 750 HLA-typed donors. Of the approximately 400 genotyped donors, over 80% were placed in the genetic ancestry cluster associated with self-reported Caucasian donors. The study aimed to test whether signatures of past pathogen exposure could be identified by cataloging public T cell receptors. The study used immunosequencing to profile the T cell repertoires of about 670 subjects and linked those repertoires to cytomegalovirus serostatus. A separate validation cohort of over a hundred different subjects was used in addition to the roughly 700-subject first cohort. The study combined high-throughput TCR immunosequencing, statistical association of individual TCRs with disease status, and machine learning to predict cytomegalovirus infection status. A later analysis re-analyzed previously published TCR beta repertoires from 500 to 700 donors and added high-resolution HLA genotyping to study TCR occurrence patterns. Rather than using new phenotypic data, the later analysis identified candidate immune exposures from TCR beta sequences and from how often those sequences occurred across donors. An earlier analysis of several hundred of the donors applied high-throughput TCR beta sequencing to assess whether each TCR beta V gene segment acted as functional or pseudogenic. Donor age, sex, ethnicity and CMV serostatus were compiled together with the repertoire data. A later genetic analysis used genome-wide SNP genotypes for about 60% of the roughly 700 donors, treating that subset as a discovery cohort. All discovery cohort repertoires had been generated on a single sequencing platform. HLA typing covered class I and class II loci at four-digit resolution. The number of typed donors differed by locus: about 629-630 for A, B, C, DRB1 and DQB1; approximately 530 for DQA1; around 580 for DPA1; and around 470 for DPB1. Roughly 5 DR-DQ haplotypes were handled as single units for association and clustering, since linkage in the cohort was strong. On average, roughly 250,000 unique TCR beta nucleotide sequences were sequenced per donor among 350 to 400 genotyped donors of the cohort, with roughly 18% of those sequences being non-productive.

General study outcomes and caveats: Because some donors lacked HLA typing at each locus, the association tests relied only on the typed subset. The only immune exposure information available for the cohort was CMV serostatus. Across donors, most TCR sequences were observed very rarely, whereas some public TCRs were present in many individuals. The 87-base-pair reads could not distinguish some IMGT-functional V segments, including TRBV6-2 and TRBV6-3, so those segments were excluded. The study listed 150 to 200 TCR beta chains as associated with cytomegalovirus. Only TCR beta chains were sequenced in this cohort, and the absence of alpha or paired-chain data limited detectable features. In a later analysis, TCR association rates were found to vary across HLA loci, with the most associated TCRs seen for DRB1 alleles and the fewest for HLA-C alleles. In a later analysis, 16,951 TCR beta sequences were associated with specific HLA alleles at a false discovery rate of 0.05. The classifier was reported to diagnose cytomegalovirus status with high specificity and sensitivity in both the original cohort and the validation cohort. It was suggested by the authors that the approach could potentially be generalized to other disease states and immunological phenotypes. When HLA alleles, especially DR and DQ, strongly co-occurred, TCR associations were difficult to assign to individual alleles. A later analysis reported that several top co-occurrence clusters appeared linked to parvovirus B19, influenza, CMV and Epstein-Barr virus. A few of the identified cytomegalovirus-associated TCR beta chains were confirmed in vitro to be specific for cytomegalovirus antigens. A later analysis found that HLA-associated TCR beta chains were more clonally expanded and had lower generation probabilities than equally common non-associated chains. Roughly uniform sequencing depth across donors was assumed in presence/absence analyses, although this assumption may not hold. A cluster of highly shared sequence variants was judged likely to represent a technical artifact of the sequencing pipeline. A later genetic analysis reported fewer N-insertions in productive TCRs among donors in an Asian-associated ancestry cluster than the roughly 700-donor mean. In an earlier analysis of more than 450 of the donors, most TCR beta V segments were observed in productive rearrangements about 87% or about 30% of the time, broadly matching IMGT annotations. In a later genetic analysis, a missense DCLRE1C variant was associated with V-gene and J-gene trimming of TCR beta chains, and the association was replicated in an independent cohort. A further reported finding was that TCR beta sequences accurately predicted the HLA-A and HLA-B alleles for most subjects in the first cohort. Linkage disequilibrium might explain the correlated functional status among segregating V segments, but an unknown experimental factor could not be ruled out. Because counts were too low, under 20 rarely observed V segments, including chromosome 9 orphons, were left out of the earlier analysis of about 500 of the donors. According to a later analysis, most CMV-associated TCR beta chains appeared to be HLA-restricted, and the HLA associations seemed to be driven largely by CMV exposure.

The receptor was derived from a woman aged 40 to 49 in good health and CMV-seronegative. Sequencing was done on a sample of PBMCs. The V and J segments used are TRBV4-1 and TRBJ2-3; 7 bases in the junction line up with TRBD2. The DNA reads TGCGCCAGCAGCCAAGATGCAGCGGGAAGCACAGATACGCAGTATTTT. It specifies CASSQDAAGSTDTQYF.